This is a list of T cell receptor beta chains from one sample in a study of blood T cell repertoires in COVID-19. Generated by immunoSEQ multiplex PCR, the TCRdb table keeps only in-frame clones and is missing some. This table has roughly 370,000 clones, 87% appearing once. The sample taken for sequencing was PBMCs or T cells enriched from blood (not recorded which). Source of these receptors: a woman in her forties or fifties who had recovered from COVID-19. CDR3s include the opening cysteine and the closing phenylalanine or tryptophan. A D gene is named only where the DNA matches it firmly. Size is stated for part of the rows, as once, few or many counts, or as a class when the clone is expanded.

TRBV12-3/TRBV12-4,NA,NA,TRBJ1-2,CASSLVGAYGYTF,TGTGCCAGCAGTTTAGTAGGGGCCTATGGCTACACCTTC
TRBV9,NA,TRBD1,TRBJ2-1,CASSGDPQGDLNEQFF,TGTGCCAGCAGCGGAGACCCGCAGGGGGATCTCAATGAGCAGTTCTTC
TRBV5-1,NA,NA,TRBJ1-1,CASSNLMNTEAFF,TGCGCCAGCAGCAATTTAATGAACACTGAAGCTTTCTTT
TRBV5-6,NA,TRBD1,TRBJ1-2,CASSSTGWISGYTF,TGTGCCAGCAGCTCGACAGGGTGGATTAGTGGCTACACCTTC
TRBV6-6,NA,TRBD1,TRBJ1-2,CASSSRDSGNYGYTF,TGTGCCAGCAGTAGCCGGGACAGTGGGAACTATGGCTACACCTTC
TRBV19,NA,NA,TRBJ1-3,CASSMGRDTASGNTIYF,TGTGCCAGTAGTATGGGTCGGGACACTGCGTCTGGAAACACCATATATTTT
TRBV7-9,few,TRBD1,TRBJ2-7,CASSSRDRSYEQYF,TGTGCCAGCAGCTCCCGGGACAGGTCCTACGAGCAGTACTTC
TRBV19,NA,TRBD1,TRBJ2-7,CASTGTGLLRDEQYF,TGTGCCAGTACCGGGACAGGGTTACTCCGGGACGAGCAGTACTTC
TRBV27,NA,NA,TRBJ1-1,CASSLPGNTEAFF,TGTGCCAGCAGTTTACCCGGTAACACTGAAGCTTTCTTT
TRBV21-1,NA,NA,TRBJ2-1,CASSRGQASSYNEQFF,TGTGCCAGCAGCAGAGGACAGGCTAGCTCCTACAATGAGCAGTTCTTC
TRBV7-9,NA,NA,TRBJ1-1,CASSLYIEEAFF,TGTGCCAGCAGCTTATACATTGAAGAAGCTTTCTTT
TRBV12-3/TRBV12-4,NA,NA,TRBJ2-5,CASRSYMRETQYF,TGTGCCAGCAGATCCTACATGCGGGAGACCCAGTACTTC
TRBV30,NA,NA,TRBJ1-5,CAWSPVPNQPQHF,TGTGCCTGGAGCCCCGTCCCCAATCAGCCCCAGCATTTT
TRBV27,NA,TRBD1,TRBJ1-3,CASLDRVGNTIYF,TGTGCCAGCCTCGACAGGGTTGGAAACACCATATATTTT
TRBV9,NA,NA,TRBJ1-3,CASSVDRFSGNTIYF,TGTGCCAGCAGCGTAGACAGGTTCTCTGGAAACACCATATATTTT
TRBV10-3,NA,NA,TRBJ1-1,CAISERWESGAFF,TGTGCCATCAGTGAGAGGTGGGAGAGTGGGGCTTTCTTT
TRBV6-5,NA,TRBD1,TRBJ1-1,CASSLQGEAEAFF,TGTGCCAGCAGCTTACAGGGGGAGGCTGAAGCTTTCTTT
TRBV28,NA,NA,TRBJ2-2,CASSLGGRSGELFF,TGTGCCAGCAGTTTGGGGGGGCGTTCCGGGGAGCTGTTTTTT
TRBV27,NA,NA,TRBJ1-2,CASSKQQGYGYTF,TGTGCCAGCAGTAAACAACAGGGCTATGGCTACACCTTC
TRBV11-3,NA,NA,TRBJ2-2,CASSFSLAKNTGELFF,TGTGCCAGCAGCTTCTCACTAGCTAAGAACACCGGGGAGCTGTTTTTT
TRBV12-3/TRBV12-4,NA,TRBD1,TRBJ1-5,CASSGQGYQPQHF,TGTGCCAGCAGTGGACAGGGATATCAGCCCCAGCATTTT
TRBV28,NA,NA,TRBJ1-5,CASSPRSGQPQHF,TGTGCCAGCAGTCCCCGGTCAGGCCAGCCCCAGCATTTT
TRBV7-9,once,TRBD1,TRBJ2-1,CASSSTGGSYNEQFF,TGTGCCAGCAGCTCGACAGGGGGAAGCTACAATGAGCAGTTCTTC
TRBV9,NA,NA,TRBJ1-2,CASSASTATNYGYTF,TGTGCCAGCAGCGCTTCAACAGCTACTAACTATGGCTACACCTTC
TRBV5-1,NA,NA,TRBJ2-3,CASSFRDNTDTQYF,TGCGCCAGCAGCTTCCGGGACAACACAGATACGCAGTATTTT
TRBV28,once,TRBD1,TRBJ1-1,CASSMGQGGSRAFF,TGTGCCAGCAGTATGGGACAGGGAGGATCCCGGGCTTTCTTT
TRBV11-1,NA,TRBD1,TRBJ1-4,CASSSRDRDGKLFF,TGTGCCAGCAGCTCACGGGACAGGGACGGAAAACTGTTTTTT
TRBV19,NA,TRBD1,TRBJ1-5,CASSRDRNQPQHF,TGTGCCAGTAGTAGGGACAGAAATCAGCCCCAGCATTTT
TRBV7-6,NA,TRBD2,TRBJ2-5,CASSSLERGRGGRAETQYF,TGTGCCAGCAGCTCCCTCGAAAGGGGGCGGGGGGGCCGTGCAGAGACCCAGTACTTC
TRBV6-5,few,TRBD1,TRBJ1-3,CASNQGAGGNTIYF,TGTGCCAGCAATCAGGGGGCCGGTGGAAACACCATATATTTT
TRBV19,few,NA,TRBJ1-2,CASSIPEYYGYTF,TGTGCCAGTAGTATCCCGGAGTACTATGGCTACACCTTC
TRBV2,NA,NA,TRBJ2-3,CAARNRDTYGTDTQYF,TGTGCCGCTAGAAACCGGGACACCTATGGCACAGATACGCAGTATTTT
TRBV27,NA,NA,TRBJ1-6,CASSERTGRNSPLHF,TGTGCCAGCAGTGAAAGAACAGGGCGCAATTCACCCCTCCACTTT
TRBV5-1,NA,NA,TRBJ2-1,CASSGQGNYNEQFF,TGCGCCAGCAGCGGTCAGGGGAACTACAATGAGCAGTTCTTC
TRBV11-1,NA,NA,TRBJ2-1,CASSLGAQNEQFF,TGTGCCAGCAGCTTAGGGGCGCAAAATGAGCAGTTCTTC
TRBV28,NA,NA,TRBJ1-5,CASSWGRTALSNQPQHF,TGTGCCAGCAGTTGGGGCAGGACAGCTTTAAGCAATCAGCCCCAGCATTTT
TRBV19,NA,NA,TRBJ1-3,CASGQPGNTIYF,TGTGCCAGTGGACAGCCTGGAAACACCATATATTTT
TRBV4-1,NA,NA,TRBJ1-1,CASSPRSGGTEAFF,TGCGCCAGCAGCCCCCGGAGCGGGGGTACTGAAGCTTTCTTT
TRBV9,NA,NA,TRBJ2-1,CASSVYEDEQFF,TGTGCCAGCAGCGTTTATGAGGATGAGCAGTTCTTC
TRBV30,NA,NA,TRBJ1-1,CARKGGGGTEAFF,TGTGCCCGCAAGGGGGGGGGCGGTACTGAAGCTTTCTTT
TRBV19,once,TRBD1,TRBJ1-5,CASSIAHRGYQPQHF,TGTGCCAGTAGTATAGCCCACAGGGGTTATCAGCCCCAGCATTTT
TRBV15,NA,NA,TRBJ1-6,CATSWAGSPLHF,TGTGCCACTAGCTGGGCAGGTTCACCCCTCCACTTT